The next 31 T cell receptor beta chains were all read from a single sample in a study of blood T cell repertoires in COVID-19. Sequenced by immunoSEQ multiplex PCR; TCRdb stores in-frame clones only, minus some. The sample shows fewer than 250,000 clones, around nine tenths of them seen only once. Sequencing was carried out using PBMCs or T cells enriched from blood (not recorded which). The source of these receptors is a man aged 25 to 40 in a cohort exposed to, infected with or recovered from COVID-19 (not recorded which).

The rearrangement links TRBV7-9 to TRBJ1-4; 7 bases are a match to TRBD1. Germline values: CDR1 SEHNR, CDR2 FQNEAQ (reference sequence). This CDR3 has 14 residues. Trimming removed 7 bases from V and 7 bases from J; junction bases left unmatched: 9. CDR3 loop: CASTPYRGGEKLFF. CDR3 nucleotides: TGTGCCAGCACCCCCTACAGGGGTGGTGAAAAACTGTTTTTT.

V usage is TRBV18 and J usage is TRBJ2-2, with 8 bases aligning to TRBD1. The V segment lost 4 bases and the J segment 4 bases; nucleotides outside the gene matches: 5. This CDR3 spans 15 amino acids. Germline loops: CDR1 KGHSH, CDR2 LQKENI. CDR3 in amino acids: CASSHGQGTTGELFF. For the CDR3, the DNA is TGTGCCAGCTCACACGGACAGGGAACCACCGGGGAGCTGTTTTTT.

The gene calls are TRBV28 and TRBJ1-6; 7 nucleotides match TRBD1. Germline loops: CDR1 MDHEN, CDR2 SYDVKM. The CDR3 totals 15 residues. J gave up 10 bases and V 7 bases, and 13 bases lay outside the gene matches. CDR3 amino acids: CASNPVQGVFSPLHF. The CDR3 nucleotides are TGTGCCAGCAACCCAGTGCAGGGGGTGTTCTCACCCCTCCACTTT. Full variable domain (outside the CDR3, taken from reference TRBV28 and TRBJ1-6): DVKVTQSSRYLVKRTGEKVFLECVQDMDHENMFWYRQDPGLGLRLIYFSYDVKMKEKGDIPEGYSVSREKKERFSLILESASTNQTSMYLCASNPVQGVFSPLHFGNGTRLTVT.

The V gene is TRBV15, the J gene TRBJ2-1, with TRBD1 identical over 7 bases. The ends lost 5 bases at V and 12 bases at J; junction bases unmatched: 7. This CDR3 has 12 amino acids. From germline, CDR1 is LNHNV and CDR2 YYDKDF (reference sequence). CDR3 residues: CATSSYGTVQFF. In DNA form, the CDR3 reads TGTGCCACCAGCTCATATGGGACAGTGCAGTTCTTC.

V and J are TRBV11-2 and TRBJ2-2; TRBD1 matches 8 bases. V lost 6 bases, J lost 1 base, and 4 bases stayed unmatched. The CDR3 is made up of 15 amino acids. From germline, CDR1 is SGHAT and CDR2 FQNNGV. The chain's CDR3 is CASSRGQGNTGELFF. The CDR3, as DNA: TGTGCCAGCAGTCGAGGACAGGGGAACACCGGGGAGCTGTTTTTT.

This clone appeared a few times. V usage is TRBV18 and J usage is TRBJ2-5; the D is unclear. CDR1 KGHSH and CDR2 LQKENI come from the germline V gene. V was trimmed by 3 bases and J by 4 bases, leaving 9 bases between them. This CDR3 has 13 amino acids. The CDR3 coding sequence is TGTGCCAGCTCACCGTTGATGGCAGAGACCCAGTACTTC. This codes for CASSPLMAETQYF.

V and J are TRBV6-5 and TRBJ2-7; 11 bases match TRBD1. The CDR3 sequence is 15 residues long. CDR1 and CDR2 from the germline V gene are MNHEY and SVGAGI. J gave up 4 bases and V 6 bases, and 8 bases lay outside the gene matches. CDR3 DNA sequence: TGTGCCAGCAGCCTGGGACAGGGGGAAACTTACGAGCAGTACTTC. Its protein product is CASSLGQGETYEQYF.

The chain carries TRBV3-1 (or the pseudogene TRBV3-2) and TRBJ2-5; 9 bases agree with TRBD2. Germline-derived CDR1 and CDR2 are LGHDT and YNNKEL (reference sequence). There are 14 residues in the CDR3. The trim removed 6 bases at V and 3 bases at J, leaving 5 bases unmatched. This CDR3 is CASRTGTSKETQYF. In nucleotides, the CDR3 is TGTGCCAGCAGGACCGGGACTAGCAAAGAGACCCAGTACTTC.

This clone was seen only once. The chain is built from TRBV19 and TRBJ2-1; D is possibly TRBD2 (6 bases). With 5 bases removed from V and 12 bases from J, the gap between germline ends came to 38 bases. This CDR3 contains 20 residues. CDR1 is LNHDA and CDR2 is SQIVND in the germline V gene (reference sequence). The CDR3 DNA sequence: TGTGCCAGTAGTTCACATCAGAGGGACTGGGGCGTTACCATCTCGCTTATGCAGTTCTTC. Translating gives CASSSHQRDWGVTISLMQFF.

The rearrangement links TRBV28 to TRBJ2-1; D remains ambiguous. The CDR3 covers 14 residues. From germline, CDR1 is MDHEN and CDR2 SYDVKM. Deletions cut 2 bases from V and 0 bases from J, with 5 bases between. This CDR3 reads CASSLIGSYNEQFF. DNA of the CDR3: TGTGCCAGCAGTTTAATCGGCTCCTACAATGAGCAGTTCTTC.

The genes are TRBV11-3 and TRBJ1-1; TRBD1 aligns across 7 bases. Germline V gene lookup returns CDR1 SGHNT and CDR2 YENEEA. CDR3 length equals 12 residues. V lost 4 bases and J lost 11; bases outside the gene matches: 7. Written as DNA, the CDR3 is TGTGCCAGCAGCTCACACAGGGGTATGGCTTTCTTT. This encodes CASSSHRGMAFF.

For the CDR3, the DNA is TGTGCCAGCCGGGAGGCGAACACCTACGAGCAGTACTTC. It codes for CASREANTYEQYF. The chain combines TRBV28 with TRBJ2-7; 7 bases align to TRBD2. There are 13 residues in the CDR3. V shed 8 bases and J 2 bases; nucleotides not matched to a gene: 6. Germline-derived CDR1 and CDR2 are MDHEN and SYDVKM. Variable domain in full (rest from reference TRBV28 and TRBJ2-7): DVKVTQSSRYLVKRTGEKVFLECVQDMDHENMFWYRQDPGLGLRLIYFSYDVKMKEKGDIPEGYSVSREKKERFSLILESASTNQTSMYLCASREANTYEQYFGPGTRLTVT.

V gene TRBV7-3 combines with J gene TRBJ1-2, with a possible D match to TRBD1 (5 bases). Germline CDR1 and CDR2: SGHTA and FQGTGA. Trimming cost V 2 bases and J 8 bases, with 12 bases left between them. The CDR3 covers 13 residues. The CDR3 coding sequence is TGTGCCAGCAGCTTACCAGGGATTGGCGGCTACACCTTC. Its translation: CASSLPGIGGYTF.

CDR3: CASSYQSGQGVDSPLHF. CDR3 DNA: TGCGCCAGCAGCTACCAGTCGGGACAGGGGGTCGACTCACCCCTCCACTTT. The J gene is TRBJ1-6, the V gene TRBV5-1; 11 bases map to TRBD1. Germline trimming cut 3 bases from V and 10 bases from J; bases unmatched to any gene: 12. Germline CDR1 SGHRS, CDR2 YFSETQ. The CDR3 length is 17 residues.

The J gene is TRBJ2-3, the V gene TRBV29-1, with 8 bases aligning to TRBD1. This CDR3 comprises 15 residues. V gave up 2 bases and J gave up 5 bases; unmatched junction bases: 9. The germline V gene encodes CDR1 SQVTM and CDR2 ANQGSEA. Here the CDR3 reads CSVEFQGAMVDTQYF. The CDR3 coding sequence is TGCAGCGTTGAATTCCAGGGGGCGATGGTAGATACGCAGTATTTT.

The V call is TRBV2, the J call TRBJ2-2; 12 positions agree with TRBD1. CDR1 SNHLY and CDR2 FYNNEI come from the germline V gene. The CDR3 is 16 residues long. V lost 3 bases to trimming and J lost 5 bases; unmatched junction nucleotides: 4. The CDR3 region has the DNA TGTGCCAGCAGTGAGGGGACAGGGGGCAGGACCGGGGAGCTGTTTTTT. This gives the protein CASSEGTGGRTGELFF.

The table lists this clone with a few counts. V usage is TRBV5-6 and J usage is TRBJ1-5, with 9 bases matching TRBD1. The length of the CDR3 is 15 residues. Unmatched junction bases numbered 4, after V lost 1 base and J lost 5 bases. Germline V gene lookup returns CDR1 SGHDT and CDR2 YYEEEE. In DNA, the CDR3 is TGTGCCAGCAGCTTGAAAAACAGGGGGCATCAGCCCCAGCATTTT. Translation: CASSLKNRGHQPQHF.

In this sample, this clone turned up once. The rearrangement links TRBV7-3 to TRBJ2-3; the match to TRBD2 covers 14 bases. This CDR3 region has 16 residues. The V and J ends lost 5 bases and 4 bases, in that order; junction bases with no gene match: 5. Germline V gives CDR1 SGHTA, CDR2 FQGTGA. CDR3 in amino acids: CASSPGTSGSADTQYF. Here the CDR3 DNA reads TGTGCCAGCAGCCCCGGGACTAGCGGGAGCGCAGATACGCAGTATTTT.

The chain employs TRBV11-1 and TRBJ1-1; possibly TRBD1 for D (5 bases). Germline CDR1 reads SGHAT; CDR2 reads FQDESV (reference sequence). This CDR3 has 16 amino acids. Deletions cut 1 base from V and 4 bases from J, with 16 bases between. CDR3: CASSLDGPGKGTEAFF. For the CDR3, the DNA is TGTGCCAGCAGCTTAGACGGGCCAGGGAAGGGCACTGAAGCTTTCTTT.

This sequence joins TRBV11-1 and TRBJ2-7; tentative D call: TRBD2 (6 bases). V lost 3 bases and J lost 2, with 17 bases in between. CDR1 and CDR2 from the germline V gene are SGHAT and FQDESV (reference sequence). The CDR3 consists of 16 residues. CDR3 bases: TGTGCCAGCAGCTTCAGGCCCAGCGGGCCCCCCTACGAGCAGTACTTC. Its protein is CASSFRPSGPPYEQYF.

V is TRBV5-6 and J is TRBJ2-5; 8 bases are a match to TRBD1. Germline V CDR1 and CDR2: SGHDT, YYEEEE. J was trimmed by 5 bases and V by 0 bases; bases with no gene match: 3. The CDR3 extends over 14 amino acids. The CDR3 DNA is TGTGCCAGCAGCTTGGTGACAGGGGATGAGACCCAGTACTTC. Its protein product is CASSLVTGDETQYF. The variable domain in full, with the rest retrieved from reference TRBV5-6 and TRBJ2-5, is DAGVTQSPTHLIKTRGQQVTLRCSPKSGHDTVSWYQQALGQGPQFIFQYYEEEERQRGNFPDRFSGHQFPNYSSELNVNALLLGDSALYLCASSLVTGDETQYFGPGTRLLVL.

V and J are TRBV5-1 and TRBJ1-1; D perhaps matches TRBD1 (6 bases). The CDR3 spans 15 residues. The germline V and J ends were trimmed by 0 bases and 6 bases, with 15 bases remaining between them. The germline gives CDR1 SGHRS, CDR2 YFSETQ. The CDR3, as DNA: TGCGCCAGCAGCTTGGACCTCCAGGGGCGTGCTGAAGCTTTCTTT. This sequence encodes CASSLDLQGRAEAFF.

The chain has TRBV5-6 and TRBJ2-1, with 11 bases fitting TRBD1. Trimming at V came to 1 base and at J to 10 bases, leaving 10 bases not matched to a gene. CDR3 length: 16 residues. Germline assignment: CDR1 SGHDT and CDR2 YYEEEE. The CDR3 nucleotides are TGTGCCAGCAGCTTGTTGAACGGACAGGGGGCGGGAGAGCAGTTCTTC. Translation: CASSLLNGQGAGEQFF.

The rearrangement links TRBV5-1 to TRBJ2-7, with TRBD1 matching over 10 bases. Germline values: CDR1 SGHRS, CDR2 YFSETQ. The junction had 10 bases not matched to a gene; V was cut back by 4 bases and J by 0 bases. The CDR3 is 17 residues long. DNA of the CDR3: TGCGCCAGCAGCGTAATCGACCGGGACAGGGGCTCCTACGAGCAGTACTTC. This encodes CASSVIDRDRGSYEQYF.

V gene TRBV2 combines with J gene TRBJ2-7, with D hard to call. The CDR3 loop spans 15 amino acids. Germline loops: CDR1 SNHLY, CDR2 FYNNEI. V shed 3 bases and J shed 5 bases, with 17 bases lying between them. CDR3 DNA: TGTGCCAGCAGTGAGAAGTACACTTCGAGGCACGAGCAGTACTTC. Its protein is CASSEKYTSRHEQYF.

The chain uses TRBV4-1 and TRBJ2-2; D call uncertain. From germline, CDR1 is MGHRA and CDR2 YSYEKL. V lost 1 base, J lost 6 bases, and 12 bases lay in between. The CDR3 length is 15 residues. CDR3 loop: CASSQVGFSSGELFF. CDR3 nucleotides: TGCGCCAGCAGCCAAGTCGGGTTCTCTTCCGGGGAGCTGTTTTTT.

CDR3 loop: CASSEWAGPTYEQYF. The CDR3 DNA reads TGTGCCAGCAGTGAATGGGCAGGGCCGACCTACGAGCAGTACTTC. The rearrangement joins TRBV6-1 to TRBJ2-7, with D possibly being TRBD1 (5 bases). CDR1 MNHNS and CDR2 SASEGT come from the germline V gene. Trimming took off 2 bases at V and 2 bases at J, with 13 bases between the two ends. The CDR3 has 15 amino acids.

CDR3 sequence reads: CASRSETGLRWYEQYF. In DNA, the CDR3 is TGTGCCAGCAGATCCGAGACAGGGTTAAGATGGTACGAGCAGTACTTC. This rearrangement joins TRBV2 to TRBJ2-7, with 7 positions matching TRBD1. Germline CDR1 is SNHLY and CDR2 is FYNNEI. This CDR3 is built from 16 residues. V shed 6 bases and J 4 bases; nucleotides not matched to a gene: 15.

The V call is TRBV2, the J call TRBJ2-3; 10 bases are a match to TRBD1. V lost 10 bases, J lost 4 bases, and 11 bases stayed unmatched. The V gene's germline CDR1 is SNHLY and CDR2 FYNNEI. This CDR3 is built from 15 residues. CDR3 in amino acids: CATRQGAWSADTQYF. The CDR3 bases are TGTGCCACCAGACAGGGGGCCTGGTCAGCAGATACGCAGTATTTT.

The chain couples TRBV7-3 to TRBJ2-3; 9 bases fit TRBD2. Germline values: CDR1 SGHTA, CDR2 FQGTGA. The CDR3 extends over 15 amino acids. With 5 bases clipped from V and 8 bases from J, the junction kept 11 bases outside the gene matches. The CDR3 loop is CASSPIAGVAGTQYF. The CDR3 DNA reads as TGTGCCAGCAGCCCAATAGCGGGAGTAGCGGGTACGCAGTATTTT. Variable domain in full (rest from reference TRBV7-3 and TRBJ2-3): GAGVSQTPSNKVTEKGKYVELRCDPISGHTALYWYRQSLGQGPEFLIYFQGTGAADDSGLPNDRFFAVRPEGSVSTLKIQRTERGDSAVYLCASSPIAGVAGTQYFGPGTRLTVL.

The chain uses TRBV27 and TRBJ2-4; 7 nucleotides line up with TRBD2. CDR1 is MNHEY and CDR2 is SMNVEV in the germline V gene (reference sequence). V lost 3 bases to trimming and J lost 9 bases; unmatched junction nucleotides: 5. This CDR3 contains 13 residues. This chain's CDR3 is CASSFGGSRIQYF. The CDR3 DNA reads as TGTGCCAGCAGTTTTGGCGGGAGCCGCATTCAGTACTTC.